This T cell receptor (beta chain) was recovered during a study of PD-L1 blockade in urothelial cancer. About the study: A median blood sample held about 140,000 T cells and 75,000 to 85,000 unique TCRs.

From germline, CDR1 is SNHLY and CDR2 FYNNEI. V was pared by 8 bases and J by 0 bases, with 11 bases between. The CDR3 runs 14 residues. Synthetic templates analogous to TCR were spiked into all PCRs individually. Here immunoSEQ multiplex PCR was the method, and the copy in TCRdb shows in-frame clones only, minus some. The sample lists approximately 70,000 clones, less than 90% seen once, with around a tenth in the top ten. The time point is: pretreatment peripheral blood. This clonotype was sampled from a woman aged 65 to 85 with urothelial cancer. V is TRBV2 and J is TRBJ1-5; D might be TRBD1 (5 bases). The specimen was PBMCs, collected around atezolizumab (anti-PD-L1) treatment. The CDR3 DNA sequence: TGTGCCAGCGGGAAGGGGCTTAGCAATCAGCCCCAGCATTTT. Protein: CASGKGLSNQPQHF.